Shown below are 2 T cell receptor beta chains from a single sample sequenced in a study of T cell responses to AZD1222 COVID-19 vaccine. Measured with immunoSEQ multiplex PCR; TCRdb has only the in-frame clones, and not every one. The table has about 120,000 clones, 85% to 95% seen once. Sequenced here: peripheral blood, sampled on day 0 of AZD1222 vaccination. The receptors were gathered from an adult in good health.

The chain has TRBV15 and TRBJ1-4; no definite D call. The CDR3 covers 13 residues. Germline V gives CDR1 LNHNV, CDR2 YYDKDF (reference sequence). The V end was cut by 2 bases, the J end by 8 bases, with 9 bases between. The CDR3 protein is CATSRRAGEKLFF. CDR3 bases: TGTGCCACCAGCAGACGGGCCGGGGAAAAACTGTTTTTT. The whole variable domain, filled in from reference TRBV15 and TRBJ1-4, reads DAMVIQNPRYQVTQFGKPVTLSCSQTLNHNVMYWYQQKSSQAPKLLFHYYDKDFNNEADTPDNFQSRRPNTSFCFLDIRSPGLGDTAMYLCATSRRAGEKLFFGSGTQLSVL.

The chain employs TRBV19 and TRBJ2-7; possible D gene TRBD1, 6 bases. Germline lookup yields CDR1 LNHDA and CDR2 SQIVND (reference sequence). The V end was cut by 4 bases, the J end by 3 bases, with 13 bases between. The CDR3 loop spans 14 amino acids. The CDR3 is CASSNLDSNYEQYF. CDR3 DNA sequence: TGTGCCAGTAGTAATTTGGACAGCAACTACGAGCAGTACTTC.